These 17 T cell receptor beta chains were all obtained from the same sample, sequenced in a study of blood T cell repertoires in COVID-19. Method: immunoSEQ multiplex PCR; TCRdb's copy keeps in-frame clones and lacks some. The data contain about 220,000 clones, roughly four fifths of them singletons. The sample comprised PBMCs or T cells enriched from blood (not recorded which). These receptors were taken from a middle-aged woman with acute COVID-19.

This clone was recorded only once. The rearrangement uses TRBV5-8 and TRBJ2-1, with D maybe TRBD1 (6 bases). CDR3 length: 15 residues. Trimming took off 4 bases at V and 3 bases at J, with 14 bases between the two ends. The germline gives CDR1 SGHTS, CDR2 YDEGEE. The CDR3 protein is CASSRRGYDYNEQFF. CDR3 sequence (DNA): TGTGCCAGCAGCCGTAGGGGGTATGACTACAATGAGCAGTTCTTC.

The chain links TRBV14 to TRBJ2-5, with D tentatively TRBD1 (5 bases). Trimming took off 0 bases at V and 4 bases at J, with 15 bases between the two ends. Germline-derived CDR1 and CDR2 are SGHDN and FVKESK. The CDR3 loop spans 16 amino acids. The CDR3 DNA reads TGTGCCAGCAGCCAAGATTCCCAGGGCCTCTTAGAGACCCAGTACTTC. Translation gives CASSQDSQGLLETQYF. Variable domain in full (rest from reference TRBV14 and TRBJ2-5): EAGVTQFPSHSVIEKGQTVTLRCDPISGHDNLYWYRRVMGKEIKFLLHFVKESKQDESGMPNNRFLAERTGGTYSTLKVQPAELEDSGVYFCASSQDSQGLLETQYFGPGTRLLVL.

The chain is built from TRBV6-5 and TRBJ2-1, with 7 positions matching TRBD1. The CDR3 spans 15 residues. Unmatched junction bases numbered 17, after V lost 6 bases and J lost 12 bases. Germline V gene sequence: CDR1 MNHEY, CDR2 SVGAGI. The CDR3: CASSSTGTITFGQFF. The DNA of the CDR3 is TGTGCCAGCAGCTCGACAGGGACCATAACTTTCGGGCAGTTCTTC.

The DNA of the CDR3 is TGCGCCAGCAGCTTCTCACAGGCGGGGGAAAAACTGTTTTTT. Amino acid sequence: CASSFSQAGEKLFF. The V and J genes are TRBV5-1 and TRBJ1-4, with TRBD1 as a possible D gene (5 bases). Germline CDR1 reads SGHRS; CDR2 reads YFSETQ. The CDR3 runs to 14 residues. Trimming removed 2 bases at V and 8 bases at J, with 13 bases between. The full variable domain, completed using reference TRBV5-1 and TRBJ1-4, is KAGVTQTPRYLIKTRGQQVTLSCSPISGHRSVSWYQQTPGQGLQFLFEYFSETQRNKGNFPGRFSGRQFSNSRSEMNVSTLELGDSALYLCASSFSQAGEKLFFGSGTQLSVL.

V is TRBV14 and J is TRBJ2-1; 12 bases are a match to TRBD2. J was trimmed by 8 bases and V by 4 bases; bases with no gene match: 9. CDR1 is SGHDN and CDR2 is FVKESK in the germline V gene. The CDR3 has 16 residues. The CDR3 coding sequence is TGTGCCAGCAGCCCACTAGCGGGGGGCCTCAGGGATGAGCAGTTCTTC. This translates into CASSPLAGGLRDEQFF.

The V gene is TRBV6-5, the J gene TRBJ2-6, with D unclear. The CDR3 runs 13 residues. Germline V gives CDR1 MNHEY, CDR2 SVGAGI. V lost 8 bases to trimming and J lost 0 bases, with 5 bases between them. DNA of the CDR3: TGTGCCAGCTCCTTCTCTGGGGCCAACGTCCTGACTTTC. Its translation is CASSFSGANVLTF.

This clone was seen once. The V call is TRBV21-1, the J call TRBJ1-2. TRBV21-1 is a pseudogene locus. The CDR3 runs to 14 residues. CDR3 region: CASSKGPPSEGYTF. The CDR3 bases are TGTGCCAGCAGCAAAGGACCCCCTTCGGAGGGCTACACCTTC.

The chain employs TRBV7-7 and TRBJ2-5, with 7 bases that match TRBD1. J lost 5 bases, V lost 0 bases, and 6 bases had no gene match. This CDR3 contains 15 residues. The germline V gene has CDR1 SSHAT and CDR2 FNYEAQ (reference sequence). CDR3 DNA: TGTGCCAGCAGCTTAGCGAGGGGGCTAAGCGAGACCCAGTACTTC. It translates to CASSLARGLSETQYF.

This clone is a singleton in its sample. The CDR3, as DNA: TGTGCCAGCAGTCGCCGGACTCCTCGAACGGGCGGGGAGCTGTTTTTT. Protein sequence: CASSRRTPRTGGELFF. The V call is TRBV6-2 or TRBV6-3, the J call TRBJ2-2; D might be TRBD2 (5 bases). Trimming removed 5 bases at V and 7 bases at J, with 20 bases between. The CDR3 length is 16 residues. Germline V gives CDR1 MNHEY, CDR2 SVGEGT.

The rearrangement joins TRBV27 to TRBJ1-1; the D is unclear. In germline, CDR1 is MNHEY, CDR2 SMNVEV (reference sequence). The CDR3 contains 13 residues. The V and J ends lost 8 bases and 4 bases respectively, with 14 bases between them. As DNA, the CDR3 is TGTGCCAGCTATTCTAGTAGGAGCACTGAAGCTTTCTTT. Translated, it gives CASYSSRSTEAFF.

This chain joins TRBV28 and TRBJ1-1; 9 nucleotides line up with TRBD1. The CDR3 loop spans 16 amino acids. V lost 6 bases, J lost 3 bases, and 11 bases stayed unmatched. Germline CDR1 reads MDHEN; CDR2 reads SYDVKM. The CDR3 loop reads CASSGFTGGAYTEAFF. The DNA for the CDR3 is TGTGCCAGCAGCGGATTTACAGGGGGCGCGTACACTGAAGCTTTCTTT.

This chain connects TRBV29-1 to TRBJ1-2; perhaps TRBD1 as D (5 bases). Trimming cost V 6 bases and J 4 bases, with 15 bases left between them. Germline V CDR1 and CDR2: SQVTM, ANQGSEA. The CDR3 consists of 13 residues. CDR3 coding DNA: TGCAGCGTGAAGACTCCAGGGTCCTATGGCTACACCTTC. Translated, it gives CSVKTPGSYGYTF.

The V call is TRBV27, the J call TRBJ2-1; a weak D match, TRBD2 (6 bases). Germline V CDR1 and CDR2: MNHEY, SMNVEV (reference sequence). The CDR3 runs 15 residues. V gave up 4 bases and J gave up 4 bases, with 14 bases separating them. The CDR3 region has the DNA TGTGCCAGCAGTTCGAGCGGAGGGCCATACAATGAGCAGTTCTTC. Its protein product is CASSSSGGPYNEQFF.

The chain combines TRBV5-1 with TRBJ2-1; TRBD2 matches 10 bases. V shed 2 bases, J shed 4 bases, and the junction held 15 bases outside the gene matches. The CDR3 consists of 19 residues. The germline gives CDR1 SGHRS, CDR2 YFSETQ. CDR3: CASSFEGLAGVYRYNEQFF. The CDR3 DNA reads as TGCGCCAGCAGCTTTGAGGGGCTAGCGGGAGTGTATCGGTACAATGAGCAGTTCTTC.

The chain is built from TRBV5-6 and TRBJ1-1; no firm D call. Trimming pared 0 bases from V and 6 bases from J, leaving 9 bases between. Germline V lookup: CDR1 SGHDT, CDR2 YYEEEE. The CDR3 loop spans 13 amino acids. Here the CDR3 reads CASSLGGFAEAFF. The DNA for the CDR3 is TGTGCCAGCAGCTTGGGCGGATTCGCTGAAGCTTTCTTT.

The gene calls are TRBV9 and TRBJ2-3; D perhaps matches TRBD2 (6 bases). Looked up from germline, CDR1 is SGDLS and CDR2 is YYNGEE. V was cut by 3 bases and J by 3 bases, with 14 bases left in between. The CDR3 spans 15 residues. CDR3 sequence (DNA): TGTGCCAGCAGCGCCCGGGAGTGGGAGACAGATACGCAGTATTTT. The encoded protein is CASSAREWETDTQYF.

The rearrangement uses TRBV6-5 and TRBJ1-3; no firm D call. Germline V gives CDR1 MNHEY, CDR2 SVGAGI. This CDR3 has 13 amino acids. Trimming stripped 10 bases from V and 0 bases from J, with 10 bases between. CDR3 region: CATQFNSGNTIYF. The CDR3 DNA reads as TGTGCCACTCAGTTCAACTCTGGAAACACCATATATTTT.